This TCR beta chain comes out of a study of blood T cell repertoires in COVID-19. Study summary: T cells, B-cell-depleted T cells, or PBMCs provided the cDNA or gDNA that served as material.

In the authors' methods: Reference gene primer amplification gave estimated nucleated cell counts. Produced via immunoSEQ multiplex PCR; TCRdb's table is partial and in-frame only. The V and J calls and clone size are taken from that table; D and trimming were inferred from the DNA. The table lists about 150,000 clones, 84% of them singletons. A few counts support this clone. The J segment lost 3 bases and the V segment lost 5 bases, leaving 10 bases of the junction unmatched. The CDR3 runs to 15 residues. Germline V CDR1 and CDR2: LGHNT, FRNRAP. This clonotype originated in a woman aged 50 to 60 who had been exposed to COVID-19. The V gene is TRBV12-5, the J gene TRBJ2-7, with 7 bases aligning to TRBD1. Sequencing used PBMCs or T cells enriched from blood (not recorded which). The CDR3 sequence is CASGRSRDSLYEQYF. CDR3 sequence (DNA): TGTGCTAGTGGTCGCTCCCGGGACAGTCTCTACGAGCAGTACTTC.